These 22 T cell receptor beta chains came from one sample sequenced in a study of blood T cell repertoires in COVID-19 (dated by TCRdb to 2020 to 2021). Receptor amplification or capture employed the immunoSEQ multiplex PCR assay. TCRdb took this table from immuneACCESS and kept in-frame rearrangements with V and J called. Such tables lack part of the clones; where checked against another copy, unresolved V genes explain under half of the gap, and the rest is unexplained. The sample data list some 190,000 clones, and approximately 81% of these were observed just once. The top ten clones comprise roughly a tenth of the sample. The sequenced material came from peripheral blood. The receptor source for this set is a woman older than 75 with active or convalescent COVID-19.

This clone was detected a few times. V gene TRBV15 combines with J gene TRBJ2-7, with 9 nucleotides matching TRBD2. The junction had 11 bases not matched to a gene; V was cut back by 9 bases and J by 5 bases. Germline V gene sequence: CDR1 LNHNV, CDR2 YYDKDF (reference sequence). The CDR3 has 14 residues. The CDR3 DNA reads as TGTGCCACGAGATATAGCGGGAGTGGGGACGAGCAGTACTTC. Translation: CATRYSGSGDEQYF.

The chain is built from TRBV9 and TRBJ1-3; TRBD1 matches 8 bases. V was pared by 0 bases and J by 4 bases, with 9 bases of the junction left unmatched. The CDR3 runs 17 residues. Germline V lookup: CDR1 SGDLS, CDR2 YYNGEE. The CDR3 loop is CASSVGVGDRLGNTIYF. CDR3 nucleotides: TGTGCCAGCAGCGTAGGAGTTGGGGACAGGCTAGGAAACACCATATATTTT.

The rearrangement uses TRBV6-2 or TRBV6-3 and TRBJ2-1, with 9 bases matching TRBD2. The length of the CDR3 is 14 residues. From germline, CDR1 is MNHEY and CDR2 SVGEGT. Germline trimming cut 4 bases from V and 7 bases from J; bases unmatched to any gene: 5. In DNA form, the CDR3 reads TGTGCCAGCAGTTTTGGGACTAGCCGAAATGAGCAGTTCTTC. Its translation is CASSFGTSRNEQFF.

The chain couples TRBV5-4 to TRBJ1-2; tentative D call: TRBD1 (6 bases). Germline CDR1 and CDR2: SGHNT and YYREEE (reference sequence). The CDR3 is 13 amino acids. With 4 bases removed from V and 2 bases from J, the gap between germline ends came to 9 bases. The CDR3 DNA reads TGTGCCAGCAGCCCCGGGACAAACTATGGCTACACCTTC. Residues: CASSPGTNYGYTF.

This chain connects TRBV6-5 to TRBJ1-5, with D perhaps TRBD1 (6 bases). The ends were cut back, 5 bases at V and 1 base at J, with 12 bases in the middle. The CDR3 has 15 amino acids. The germline V gene has CDR1 MNHEY and CDR2 SVGAGI. DNA for the CDR3: TGTGCCAGCAGTCGGACAGAGGGAAGCAATCAGCCCCAGCATTTT. It specifies CASSRTEGSNQPQHF.

This chain connects TRBV6-5 to TRBJ2-7; tentatively, D is TRBD2 (5 bases). The germline V gene has CDR1 MNHEY and CDR2 SVGAGI. V lost 5 bases, J lost 3 bases, and 14 bases lay in between. This CDR3 is 14 amino acids long. As DNA, the CDR3 is TGTGCCAGCAGTACCGGGATCTTGGACTACGAGCAGTACTTC. Translation gives CASSTGILDYEQYF.

The J gene is TRBJ2-7, the V gene TRBV5-1; 11 nucleotides align to TRBD2. CDR3 length: 16 amino acids. Germline V gene sequence: CDR1 SGHRS, CDR2 YFSETQ. J lost 5 bases, V lost 2 bases, and 9 bases had no gene match. Here the CDR3 DNA reads TGCGCCAGCAGCTTTGGGACTAGCGGAGGCGGAGACGAGCAGTACTTC. Translation: CASSFGTSGGGDEQYF.

The V call is TRBV6-5, the J call TRBJ2-1; TRBD2 matches 11 bases. The V segment lost 2 bases and the J segment 6 bases; nucleotides outside the gene matches: 3. The CDR3 runs to 15 residues. Germline values: CDR1 MNHEY, CDR2 SVGAGI. The CDR3 reads CASSYVAGGPNEQFF. As DNA, the CDR3 is TGTGCCAGCAGTTACGTAGCGGGAGGGCCCAATGAGCAGTTCTTC.

The V and J genes are TRBV5-1 and TRBJ2-7, with a tentative D call TRBD2 (6 bases). Germline V gene lookup returns CDR1 SGHRS and CDR2 YFSETQ. The germline V and J ends were trimmed by 0 bases and 1 base, with 11 bases remaining between them. CDR3 length: 15 amino acids. CDR3 coding DNA: TGCGCCAGCAGCTTGGCCCGGGACTCTTCCTACGAGCAGTACTTC. Its protein product is CASSLARDSSYEQYF.

V gene TRBV6-5 combines with J gene TRBJ2-3; tentatively, D is TRBD1 (5 bases). Germline V gene data show CDR1 as MNHEY and CDR2 as SVGAGI. CDR3 size: 13 residues. V gave up 8 bases and J gave up 4 bases, with 13 bases separating them. In DNA form, the CDR3 reads TGTGCCAGCGATATCTCAGGGTCAGATACGCAGTATTTT. Its protein is CASDISGSDTQYF.

The V and J genes are TRBV9 and TRBJ2-3; no reliable D call. The CDR3 contains 15 residues. Germline V gene lookup returns CDR1 SGDLS and CDR2 YYNGEE. The V end was cut by 6 bases, the J end by 5 bases, with 19 bases between. DNA for the CDR3: TGTGCCAGCAACACAAGCCCGGGTTTCGGAGATACGCAGTATTTT. Its translation: CASNTSPGFGDTQYF.

V usage is TRBV6-5 and J usage is TRBJ2-7, with 8 nucleotides matching TRBD1. J gave up 0 bases and V 6 bases, and 7 bases lay outside the gene matches. CDR3 length: 15 residues. CDR1 is MNHEY, CDR2 SVGAGI, per germline. The CDR3 here is CASRRRQGHSYEQYF. The CDR3 DNA follows: TGTGCCAGCAGACGCAGACAGGGGCACTCCTACGAGCAGTACTTC.

This chain joins TRBV20-1 and TRBJ2-1; 7 bases line up with TRBD2. V lost 3 bases and J lost 8; bases outside the gene matches: 13. The CDR3 sequence is 15 residues long. CDR1 is DFQATT and CDR2 is SNEGSKA in the germline V gene (reference sequence). The CDR3 nucleotides read TGCAGTGCTAGTTCCTTGGCGGGAGTACGGTATGAGCAGTTCTTC. As protein: CSASSLAGVRYEQFF.

CDR3: CASSLGPQGGTWYEQYF. CDR3 bases: TGTGCCAGCAGCTTAGGGCCCCAAGGGGGCACCTGGTACGAGCAGTACTTC. The J gene is TRBJ2-7, the V gene TRBV7-9; 7 bases match TRBD1. The CDR3 consists of 17 residues. J lost 4 bases, V lost 1 base, and 13 bases had no gene match. Germline values: CDR1 SEHNR, CDR2 FQNEAQ (reference sequence).

This clone was seen a few times. This chain uses TRBV7-6 with TRBJ2-7; 7 nucleotides match TRBD2. V dropped 0 bases and J dropped 2; count of bases not matched to a gene: 4. The CDR3 has 15 amino acids. The V gene's germline CDR1 is SGHVS and CDR2 FNYEAQ. CDR3 residues: CASSLANGGAYEQYF. CDR3 bases: TGTGCCAGCAGCTTAGCCAATGGGGGGGCCTACGAGCAGTACTTC. Combining the CDR3 with reference TRBV7-6 and TRBJ2-7 gives the whole variable domain GAGVSQSPRYKVTKRGQDVALRCDPISGHVSLYWYRQALGQGPEFLTYFNYEAQQDKSGLPNDRFSAERPEGSISTLTIQRTEQRDSAMYRCASSLANGGAYEQYFGPGTRLTVT.

The rearrangement joins TRBV9 to TRBJ2-5, with TRBD1 matching 7 bases. With 3 bases clipped from V and 5 bases from J, the junction kept 13 bases outside the gene matches. Germline values: CDR1 SGDLS, CDR2 YYNGEE. There are 16 residues in the CDR3. CDR3 DNA sequence: TGTGCCAGCAGCGCTCCGGGACAGACTTATGGGGAGACCCAGTACTTC. This sequence encodes CASSAPGQTYGETQYF.

The CDR3 DNA is TGCGCCAGCAGTCAGGGGGGAAGTGGTGAAAAACTGTTTTTT. Translating it yields CASSQGGSGEKLFF. The rearrangement uses TRBV5-1 and TRBJ1-4, with TRBD1 identical over 7 bases. V lost 5 bases to trimming and J lost 7 bases; unmatched junction nucleotides: 8. Per germline, CDR1 SGHRS and CDR2 YFSETQ. This CDR3 has 14 residues.

This clone is a singleton in its sample. The V call is TRBV5-1, the J call TRBJ1-3; 9 bases align to TRBD1. Unmatched junction bases numbered 7, after V lost 3 bases and J lost 0 bases. The CDR3 length is 17 residues. Germline V gene sequence: CDR1 SGHRS, CDR2 YFSETQ. The CDR3 DNA is TGCGCCAGCAGCTCGGGACAGGGAGAGACCTCTGGAAACACCATATATTTT. Translating gives CASSSGQGETSGNTIYF.

This clone was detected only once. This chain connects TRBV3-1 (or the pseudogene TRBV3-2) to TRBJ2-5; 11 bases are shared with TRBD2. The V gene end was trimmed by 5 bases and the J gene end by 4 bases; junction bases not matched to a gene: 12. This CDR3 region has 17 residues. The germline CDR1 and CDR2 sequences are LGHDT and YNNKEL (reference sequence). The CDR3 nucleotides read TGTGCCAGCAGCTCCCCAACTAGCGGGAGCTGGAGAGAGACCCAGTACTTC. It codes for CASSSPTSGSWRETQYF.

This rearrangement joins TRBV29-1 to TRBJ2-3, with D unclear. Germline loops: CDR1 SQVTM, CDR2 ANQGSEA. The V end lost 5 bases, the J end lost 1 base, and 4 bases lay between the germline ends. This CDR3 spans 11 amino acids. The CDR3 DNA reads as TGCAGCGTTCATCGCACAGATACGCAGTATTTT. Protein sequence: CSVHRTDTQYF.

The chain combines TRBV29-1 with TRBJ2-1; perhaps TRBD2 as D (6 bases). Trimming pared 6 bases from V and 4 bases from J, leaving 19 bases between. Germline lookup yields CDR1 SQVTM and CDR2 ANQGSEA. The CDR3 totals 15 residues. The CDR3 protein is CSVRSLAGIYNEQFF. The CDR3 DNA sequence: TGCAGCGTGCGGTCTCTGGCGGGGATATACAATGAGCAGTTCTTC.

The V gene is TRBV29-1, the J gene TRBJ1-2; no reliable D call. CDR1 and CDR2 (germline): SQVTM, ANQGSEA. Trimming removed 1 base at V and 8 bases at J, with 11 bases between. There are 12 residues in the CDR3. In nucleotides, the CDR3 is TGCAGCGTTGAAGGCTTAGTATACGGCTACACCTTC. It is translated as CSVEGLVYGYTF. Variable domain in full (rest from reference TRBV29-1 and TRBJ1-2): SAVISQKPSRDICQRGTSLTIQCQVDSQVTMMFWYRQQPGQSLTLIATANQGSEATYESGFVIDKFPISRPNLTFSTLTVSNMSPEDSSIYLCSVEGLVYGYTFGSGTRLTVV.